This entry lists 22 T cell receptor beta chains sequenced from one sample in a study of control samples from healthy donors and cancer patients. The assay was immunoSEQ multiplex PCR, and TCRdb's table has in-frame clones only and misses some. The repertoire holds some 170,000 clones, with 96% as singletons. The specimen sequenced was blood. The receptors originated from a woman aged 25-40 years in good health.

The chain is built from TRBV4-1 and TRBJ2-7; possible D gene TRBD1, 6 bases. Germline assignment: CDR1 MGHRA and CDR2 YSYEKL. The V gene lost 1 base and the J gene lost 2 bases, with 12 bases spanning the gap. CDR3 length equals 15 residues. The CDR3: CASSQAQGTPYEQYF. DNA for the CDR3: TGCGCCAGCAGCCAAGCCCAGGGGACCCCCTACGAGCAGTACTTC.

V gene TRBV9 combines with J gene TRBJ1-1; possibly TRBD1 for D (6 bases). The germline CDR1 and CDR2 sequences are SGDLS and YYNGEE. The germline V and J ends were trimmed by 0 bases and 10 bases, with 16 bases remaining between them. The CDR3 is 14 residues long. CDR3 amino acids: CASSVGGRNQLAFF. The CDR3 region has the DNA TGTGCCAGCAGCGTAGGGGGGCGCAATCAGTTAGCTTTCTTT.

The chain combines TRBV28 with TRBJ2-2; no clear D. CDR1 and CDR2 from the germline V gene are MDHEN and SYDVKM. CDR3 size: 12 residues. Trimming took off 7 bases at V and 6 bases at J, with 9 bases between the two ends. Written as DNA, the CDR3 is TGTGCCAGCACCGGGTGGCCCGGGGAGCTGTTTTTT. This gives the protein CASTGWPGELFF.

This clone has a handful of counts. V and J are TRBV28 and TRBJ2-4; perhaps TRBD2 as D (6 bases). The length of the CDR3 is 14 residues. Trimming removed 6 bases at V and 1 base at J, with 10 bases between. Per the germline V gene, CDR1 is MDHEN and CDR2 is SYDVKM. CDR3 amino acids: CASSRGGAKNIQYF. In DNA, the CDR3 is TGTGCCAGCAGCCGCGGAGGGGCCAAAAACATTCAGTACTTC.

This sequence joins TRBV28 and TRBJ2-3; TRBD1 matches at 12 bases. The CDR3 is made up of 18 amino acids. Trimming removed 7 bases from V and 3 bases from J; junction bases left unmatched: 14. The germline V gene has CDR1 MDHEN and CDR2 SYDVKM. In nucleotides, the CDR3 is TGTGCCAGCACCCTCTCCGGGACAGGGGGCGAGACGACAGATACGCAGTATTTT. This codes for CASTLSGTGGETTDTQYF.

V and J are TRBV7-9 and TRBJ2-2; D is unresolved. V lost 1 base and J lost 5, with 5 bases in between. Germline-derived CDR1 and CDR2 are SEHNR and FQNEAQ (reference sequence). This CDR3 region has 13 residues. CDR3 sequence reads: CASSLGRTGELFF. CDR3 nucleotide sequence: TGTGCCAGCAGCTTAGGCAGGACCGGGGAGCTGTTTTTT.

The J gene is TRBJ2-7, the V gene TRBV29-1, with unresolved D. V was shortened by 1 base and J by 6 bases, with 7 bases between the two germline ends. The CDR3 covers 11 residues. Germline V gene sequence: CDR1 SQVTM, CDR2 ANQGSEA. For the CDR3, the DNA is TGCAGCGTTGAAGTGCACACCGAGCAGTACTTC. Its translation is CSVEVHTEQYF.

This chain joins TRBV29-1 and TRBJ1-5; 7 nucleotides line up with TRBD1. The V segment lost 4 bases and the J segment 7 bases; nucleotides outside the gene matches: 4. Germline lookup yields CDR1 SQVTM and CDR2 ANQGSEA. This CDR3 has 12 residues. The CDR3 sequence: CSVVSGGQPQHF. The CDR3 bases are TGCAGCGTTGTTTCAGGGGGGCAGCCCCAGCATTTT.

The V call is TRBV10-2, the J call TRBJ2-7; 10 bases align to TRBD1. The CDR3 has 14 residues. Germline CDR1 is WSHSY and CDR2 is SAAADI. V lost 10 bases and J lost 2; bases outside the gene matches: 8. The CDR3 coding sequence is TGCGCCACAACTGGGACAGGGGACCCCTACGAGCAGTACTTC. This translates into CATTGTGDPYEQYF.

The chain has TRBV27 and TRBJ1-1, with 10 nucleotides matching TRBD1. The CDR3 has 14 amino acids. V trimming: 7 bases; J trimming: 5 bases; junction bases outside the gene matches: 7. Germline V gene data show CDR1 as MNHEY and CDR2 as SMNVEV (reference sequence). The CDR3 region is CASTRDRGGTEAFF. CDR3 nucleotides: TGTGCCAGCACCCGGGACAGGGGTGGAACTGAAGCTTTCTTT.

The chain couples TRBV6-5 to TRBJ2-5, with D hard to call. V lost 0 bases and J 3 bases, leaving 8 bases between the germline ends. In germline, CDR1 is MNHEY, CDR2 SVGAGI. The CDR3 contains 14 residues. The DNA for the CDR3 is TGTGCCAGCAGTTACTCACGAGTGAAAGAGACCCAGTACTTC. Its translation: CASSYSRVKETQYF.

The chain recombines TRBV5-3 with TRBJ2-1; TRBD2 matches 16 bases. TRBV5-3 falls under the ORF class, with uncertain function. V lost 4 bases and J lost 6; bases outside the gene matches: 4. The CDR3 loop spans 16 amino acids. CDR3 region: CARSTGTSGGVNEQFF. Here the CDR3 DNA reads TGTGCCAGAAGCACCGGGACTAGCGGGGGGGTCAATGAGCAGTTCTTC.

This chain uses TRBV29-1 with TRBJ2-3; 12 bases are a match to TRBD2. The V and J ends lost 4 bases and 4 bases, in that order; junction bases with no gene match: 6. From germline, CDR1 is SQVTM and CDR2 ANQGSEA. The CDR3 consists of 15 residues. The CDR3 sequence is CSVAPSGRAADTQYF. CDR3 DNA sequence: TGCAGCGTTGCCCCTAGCGGGAGGGCCGCAGATACGCAGTATTTT.

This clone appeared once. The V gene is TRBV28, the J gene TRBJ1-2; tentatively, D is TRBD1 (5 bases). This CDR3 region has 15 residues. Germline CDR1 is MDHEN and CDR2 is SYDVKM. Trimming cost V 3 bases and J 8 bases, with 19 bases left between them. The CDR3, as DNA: TGTGCCAGCAGTTTTGGAGGCAGGGTGGGTCACGGCTACACCTTC. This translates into CASSFGGRVGHGYTF.

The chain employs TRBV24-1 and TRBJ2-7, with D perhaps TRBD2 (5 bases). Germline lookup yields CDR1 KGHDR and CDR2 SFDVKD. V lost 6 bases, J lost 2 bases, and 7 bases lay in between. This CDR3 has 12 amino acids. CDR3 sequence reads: CATSKRTYEQYF. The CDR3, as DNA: TGTGCCACCAGTAAGCGGACCTACGAGCAGTACTTC.

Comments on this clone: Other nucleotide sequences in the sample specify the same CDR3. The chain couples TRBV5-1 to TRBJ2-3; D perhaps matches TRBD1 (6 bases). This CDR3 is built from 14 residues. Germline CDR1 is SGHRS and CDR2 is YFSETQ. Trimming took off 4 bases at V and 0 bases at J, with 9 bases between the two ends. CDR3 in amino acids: CASSVGQSTDTQYF. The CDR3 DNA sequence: TGCGCCAGCAGCGTTGGACAGAGCACAGATACGCAGTATTTT.

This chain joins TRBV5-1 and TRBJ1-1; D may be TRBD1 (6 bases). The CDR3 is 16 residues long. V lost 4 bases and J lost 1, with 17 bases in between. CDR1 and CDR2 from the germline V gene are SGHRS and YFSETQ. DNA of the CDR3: TGCGCCAGCAGCCCGACGACAGGCGCCTCGAACACTGAAGCTTTCTTT. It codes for CASSPTTGASNTEAFF.

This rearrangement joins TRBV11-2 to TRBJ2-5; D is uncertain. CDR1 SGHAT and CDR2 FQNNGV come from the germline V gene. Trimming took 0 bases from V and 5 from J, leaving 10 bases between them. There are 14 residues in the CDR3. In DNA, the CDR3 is TGTGCCAGCAGCTTAGACGGAATGGAGGAGACCCAGTACTTC. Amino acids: CASSLDGMEETQYF.

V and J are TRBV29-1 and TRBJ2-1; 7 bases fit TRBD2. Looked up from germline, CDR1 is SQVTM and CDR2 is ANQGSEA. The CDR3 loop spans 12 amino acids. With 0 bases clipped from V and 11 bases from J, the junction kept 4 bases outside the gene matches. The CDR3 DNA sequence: TGCAGCGTTGAAGATCCTAGCGGTAAGCAGTTCTTC. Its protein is CSVEDPSGKQFF.

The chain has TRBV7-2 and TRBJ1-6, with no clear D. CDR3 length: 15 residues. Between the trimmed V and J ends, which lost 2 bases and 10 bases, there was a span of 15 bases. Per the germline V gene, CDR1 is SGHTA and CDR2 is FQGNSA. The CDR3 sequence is CASSLSRGAGSPLHF. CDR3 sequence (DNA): TGTGCCAGCAGCTTATCCCGGGGTGCGGGGTCACCCCTCCACTTT.

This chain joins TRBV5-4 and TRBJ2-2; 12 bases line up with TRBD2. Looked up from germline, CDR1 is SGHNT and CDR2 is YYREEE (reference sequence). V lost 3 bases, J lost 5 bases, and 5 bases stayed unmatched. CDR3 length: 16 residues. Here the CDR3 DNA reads TGTGCCAGCAGCTCCGGACTAGCGGGATCGACCGGGGAGCTGTTTTTT. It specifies CASSSGLAGSTGELFF.

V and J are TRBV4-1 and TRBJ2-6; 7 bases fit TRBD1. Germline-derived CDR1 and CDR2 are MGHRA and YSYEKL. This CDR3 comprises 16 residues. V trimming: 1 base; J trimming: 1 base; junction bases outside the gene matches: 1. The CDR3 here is CASSQVTGSGANVLTF. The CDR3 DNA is TGCGCCAGCAGCCAAGTGACAGGGTCTGGGGCCAACGTCCTGACTTTC.